A single TCR beta chain is shown here with its context. The method was immunoSEQ multiplex PCR; TCRdb's version includes in-frame clones alone and lacks a portion of them. The sample records over 60,000 clones, 70% to 90% being singletons. This entry belongs to a study of control samples from healthy donors and cancer patients. The sequenced sample was PBMCs. This receptor was obtained from a woman aged 60-75 years with head and neck cancer.

This CDR3 reads CASSPRLGSPLHF. DNA of the CDR3: TGTGCCAGCAGCCCCCGGCTTGGTTCACCCCTCCACTTT. The chain joins TRBV9 to TRBJ1-6; D gene ambiguous. The V gene lost 4 bases and the J gene lost 9 bases, with 11 bases spanning the gap. The CDR3 has 13 residues. Germline lookup yields CDR1 SGDLS and CDR2 YYNGEE. The full variable domain, its missing parts supplied by reference TRBV9 and TRBJ1-6, is DSGVTQTPKHLITATGQRVTLRCSPRSGDLSVYWYQQSLDQGLQFLIQYYNGEERAKGNILERFSAQQFPDLHSELNLSSLELGDSALYFCASSPRLGSPLHFGNGTRLTVT.